These T cell receptor beta chains were read from a single sample in a study of blood T cell repertoires in COVID-19. The protocol was immunoSEQ multiplex PCR, while the TCRdb copy is restricted to in-frame clones and leaves out a portion. The sample lists about 140,000 clones; 75% to 80% were seen once. Sample: peripheral blood. Receptors originate from a woman between 45 and 65 years old with active or convalescent COVID-19. Both conserved end residues are part of each CDR3. The D gene is left open where the match is weak. The size field is filled for only some rows; it gives once, few, many or a size class.

d_call clone_size j_call v_call cdr3_nt cdr3_aa
. few TRBJ1-2 TRBV3-1/TRBV3-2 TGTGCCAGCAGCCAAGCATGGGAGGGGGATGGCTACACCTTC CASSQAWEGDGYTF
TRBD1 . TRBJ1-4 TRBV7-2 TGTGCCAGCAGCTTGACAGGGGGCACTAATGAAAAACTGTTTTTT CASSLTGGTNEKLFF
TRBD2 . TRBJ2-1 TRBV19 TGTGCCAGTAGTCTCGGACTAGCGGGGGTTTCCTCCTACAATGAGCAGTTCTTC CASSLGLAGVSSYNEQFF
TRBD1 . TRBJ1-1 TRBV5-6 TGTGCCAGCAGGCGACAGGGGATGAACACTGAAGCTTTCTTT CASRRQGMNTEAFF
. . TRBJ1-3 TRBV30 TGTGCCTGGAGTGCCGGACAGAGCTCTGGAAACACCATATATTTT CAWSAGQSSGNTIYF
. . TRBJ1-4 TRBV5-6 TGTGCCAGCAGCCCCGGACAGCGCGTAAATGAAAAACTGTTTTTT CASSPGQRVNEKLFF
TRBD1 . TRBJ1-5 TRBV30 TGTGCCTGGAGTCAGCCTCGGACAGGGGGCCTGCAGCCCCAGCATTTT CAWSQPRTGGLQPQHF
TRBD1 many TRBJ1-4 TRBV4-3 TGCGCCAGCAGCCAAGATACAGGGGGCGGTAATGAAAAACTGTTTTTT CASSQDTGGGNEKLFF
. . TRBJ2-5 TRBV19 TGTGCCAGTAGCACGGAACCGGGGGCCCAGTACTTC CASSTEPGAQYF
TRBD1 . TRBJ1-5 TRBV7-2 TGTGCCAGCAGCTCCTTTACAGGGGCCAATCAGCCCCAGCATTTT CASSSFTGANQPQHF
. . TRBJ1-5 TRBV24-1 TGTGCCACCAGAGGGCCAGGGTACAGTTATAGCAATCAGCCCCAGCATTTT CATRGPGYSYSNQPQHF
TRBD2 once TRBJ2-5 TRBV11-2 TGTGCCAGCAGCCCGCTAGCGGGGGGGCTAGAGACCCAGTACTTC CASSPLAGGLETQYF
TRBD1 . TRBJ1-2 TRBV5-6 TGTGCCAGCAGCTGGGGACAGGGATATGGCTACACCTTC CASSWGQGYGYTF
TRBD1 . TRBJ2-4 TRBV19 TGTGCCAGTAGTATCAAACAGGGGGCCTCGGACATTCAGTACTTC CASSIKQGASDIQYF
. . TRBJ2-1 TRBV6-2/TRBV6-3 TGTGCCAGCAGTTACAGTAGAGACAGGTTACCCAATGAGCAGTTCTTC CASSYSRDRLPNEQFF
TRBD1 . TRBJ1-2 TRBV20-1 TGCAGTGCTGGGGACAGGGGGGGCTACACCTTC CSAGDRGGYTF
. . TRBJ1-6 TRBV5-1 TGCGCCAGCAGCTCGCTAGCGAATTCACCCCTCCACTTT CASSSLANSPLHF
. . TRBJ1-2 TRBV3-1/TRBV3-2 TGTGCCAGCAGCCAAGGGTTTAATCCCGGTGGCTACACCTTC CASSQGFNPGGYTF
. . TRBJ1-1 TRBV19 TGTGCCAGTAGTCAGGGAAGGAACACTGAAGCTTTCTTT CASSQGRNTEAFF
. . TRBJ2-1 TRBV7-2 TGTGCCAGCAGCCCTAGGAGGGGGGGGATCTACAATGAGCAGTTCTTC CASSPRRGGIYNEQFF
TRBD2 . TRBJ2-1 TRBV5-1 TGCGCCAGCAGCTTAGCGGGAGGGCTATGGTTCTTC CASSLAGGLWFF
TRBD1 . TRBJ1-1 TRBV7-9 TGTGCCAGCAGCAAACGACAGGGTGGTACTTCTGAAGCTTTCTTT CASSKRQGGTSEAFF
TRBD2 . TRBJ2-1 TRBV11-3 TGTGCCAGCAGCACAACGGGACTAGCAGATTACAATGAGCAGTTCTTC CASSTTGLADYNEQFF
. many TRBJ2-1 TRBV5-4 TGTGCCAGCAGCTTGGCGGGAGAGACTTCCAATGAGCAGTTCTTC CASSLAGETSNEQFF
TRBD1 . TRBJ1-4 TRBV28 TGTGCCAGCAGTTTATTGGGGACAGGGAGGGAAAAACTGTTTTTT CASSLLGTGREKLFF
TRBD1 . TRBJ1-6 TRBV6-1 TGTGCCAGCAGTGAAAGAGGACAGGTCGCTAATTCACCCCTCCACTTT CASSERGQVANSPLHF
TRBD1 . TRBJ1-5 TRBV30 TGTGCCTGGGGCAGGGGGTCCGGGCCCCAGCATTTT CAWGRGSGPQHF
. . TRBJ1-3 TRBV28 TGTGCCAGCAGTCCCCATTTCCACACCATATATTTT CASSPHFHTIYF
. . TRBJ1-2 TRBV6-2/TRBV6-3 TGTGCCAGCAGTTACGGAGGCGCGAGGGTAAACTATGGCTACACCTTC CASSYGGARVNYGYTF
. . TRBJ1-2 TRBV5-1 TGCGCCAGCAGCTTACGGCAGGGGAAAAACTATGGCTACACCTTC CASSLRQGKNYGYTF
TRBD1 once TRBJ2-2 TRBV4-3 TGCGCCAGCAGCCAAGCCGAGGGGGCGGGCACCGGGGAGCTGTTTTTT CASSQAEGAGTGELFF
. . TRBJ1-2 TRBV19 TGTGCCAGTAGTAGCCAGGGAACCCTTTATGGCTACACCTTC CASSSQGTLYGYTF
. once TRBJ2-7 TRBV11-2 TGTGCCAGCAGCTTAGGGTCAGGCCGCTACGAGCAGTACTTC CASSLGSGRYEQYF
TRBD1 . TRBJ1-2 TRBV6-6 TGTGCCAGCAGTTACTCGGACAGGGGGGGCTATGGCTACACCTTC CASSYSDRGGYGYTF
TRBD2 . TRBJ2-7 TRBV7-8 TGTGCCAGCAGCTTAAAGGCTAGCGGGAGTCGGGGCTACGAGCAGTACTTC CASSLKASGSRGYEQYF
TRBD1 . TRBJ1-4 TRBV15 TGTGCCACCAGCAGAGACTCCGGGACAGGGAATGAAAAACTGTTTTTT CATSRDSGTGNEKLFF
. . TRBJ1-5 TRBV3-1/TRBV3-2 TGTGCCAGCAGCCCTTCCGGTCTCCAGGATAGTGCAAATCAGCCCCAGCATTTT CASSPSGLQDSANQPQHF
. . TRBJ1-1 TRBV7-2 TGTGCCAGCAGCGCATGGGTCTATGGGGCCACTGAAGCTTTCTTT CASSAWVYGATEAFF
TRBD1 . TRBJ2-2 TRBV4-3 TGCGCCAGCAGCCAGACAGGGGGCACGACCGGGGAGCTGTTTTTT CASSQTGGTTGELFF
TRBD2 . TRBJ2-3 TRBV18 TGTGCCAGCTCACCACGGACTAGCGGGGGGACAGATACGCAGTATTTT CASSPRTSGGTDTQYF
. . TRBJ2-7 TRBV7-5 TGTGTCAGAAGCATCGGGGGGACAGGGGGAATATACGAGCAGTACTTC CVRSIGGTGGIYEQYF
. . TRBJ1-1 TRBV5-1 TGCGCCAGCAGCCTGGACGGGGACACTGAAGCTTTCTTT CASSLDGDTEAFF
TRBD1 once TRBJ2-2 TRBV24-1 TGTGCCACCAACCAGGGCAGGGGGCAGAACACCGGGGAGCTGTTTTTT CATNQGRGQNTGELFF
. once TRBJ1-6 TRBV20-1 TGCAGTGCTAGTGGGGACGGAGGTCGGGGGAACAATTCACCCCTCCACTTT CSASGDGGRGNNSPLHF
TRBD1 . TRBJ2-1 TRBV4-2 TGTGCCAGCAGCTACCCGGGACAGGGCAATGAGCAGTTCTTC CASSYPGQGNEQFF
TRBD1 few TRBJ2-4 TRBV7-9 TGTGCCAGCGGCAGACAGGGGGCTTCAAACATTCAGTACTTC CASGRQGASNIQYF
TRBD1 . TRBJ1-5 TRBV5-7 TGTGCCAGCAGCTTGAAAGGGACAGGGGGATCAGGTCAGCCCCAGCATTTT CASSLKGTGGSGQPQHF
. . TRBJ1-6 TRBV7-8 TGTGCCAGCAGCACGACAGCGCCCCTCGGCTCACCCCTCCACTTT CASSTTAPLGSPLHF
. few TRBJ1-2 TRBV15 TGTGCCACCAGCAGAGATAAGAGTCCCCGGAGTTATGGCTACACCTTC CATSRDKSPRSYGYTF
TRBD2 . TRBJ2-5 TRBV30 TGTGCCTGGAGTGTTCGGGGGGGAGAGACCCAGTACTTC CAWSVRGGETQYF
TRBD1 . TRBJ1-1 TRBV30 TGTGCCTGGGGAACAGGGGACGGTCGGTGGGCACTAGGCGCTGAAGCTTTCTTT CAWGTGDGRWALGAEAFF
TRBD1 . TRBJ1-4 TRBV6-6 TGTGCCAGCAGCCTGTCCCGGGACAGGGGTGAAAAACTGTTTTTT CASSLSRDRGEKLFF
. . TRBJ1-1 TRBV19 TGTGCCAGTATCCTCGGGGGAAGAAATACTCTGAACACTGAAGCTTTCTTT CASILGGRNTLNTEAFF
TRBD2 . TRBJ2-5 TRBV9 TGTGCCAGCAGCGTCTTAGCGGGGGGCGGTGAGACCCAGTACTTC CASSVLAGGGETQYF
. . TRBJ1-1 TRBV7-9 TGTGCCAGCAGCTTCAGTGACACTGAAGCTTTCTTT CASSFSDTEAFF
TRBD2 few TRBJ2-7 TRBV3-1/TRBV3-2 TGTGCCAGCAGCCAAGGACTAGCGGGAGGTTTCCCCTACGAGCAGTACTTC CASSQGLAGGFPYEQYF
TRBD1 . TRBJ1-1 TRBV7-2 TGTGCCAGCAGCCTCAGACAGGGGCCTAACACTGAAGCTTTCTTT CASSLRQGPNTEAFF
TRBD2 . TRBJ2-2 TRBV14 TGTGCCAGCAGCCAAGTTGCGGGAGTGGGCGGGGAGCTGTTTTTT CASSQVAGVGGELFF